Below, 6 T cell receptor beta chains from the same sample are listed, as sequenced in a study of shared clonotypes between healthy human individuals. Some clones are missing from TCRdb's copy, which holds only in-frame ones; the method was immunoSEQ multiplex PCR. The repertoire has about half a million clones, roughly 80% of them found once; the top ten carry approximately 12%. Specimen: PBMCs. These receptors all come from a woman between 35 and 50 years old in good health. Some clones in this sample may be carry-over from other donors' samples.

This clone was observed many times. This rearrangement joins TRBV6-5 to TRBJ2-1; D is unclear. V lost 0 bases to trimming and J lost 4 bases, with 10 bases between them. This CDR3 spans 15 amino acids. Germline V gene data show CDR1 as MNHEY and CDR2 as SVGAGI. The CDR3 loop is CASSYSFARYNEQFF. The CDR3 DNA reads as TGTGCCAGCAGTTACTCGTTTGCTAGATACAATGAGCAGTTCTTC.

The chain is built from TRBV5-1 and TRBJ2-7; TRBD1 matches 10 bases. The ends lost 6 bases at V and 2 bases at J; junction bases unmatched: 2. This CDR3 has 13 residues. Germline-derived CDR1 and CDR2 are SGHRS and YFSETQ. CDR3 sequence reads: CASKGQGTYEQYF. The CDR3 nucleotides are TGCGCCAGCAAGGGACAGGGGACCTACGAGCAGTACTTC.

The genes are TRBV28 and TRBJ2-3; D ambiguous. Germline CDR1 MDHEN, CDR2 SYDVKM. There are 12 residues in the CDR3. V shed 5 bases and J shed 4 bases, with 7 bases lying between them. CDR3 bases: TGTGCCAGCAGTCAGCACCCAGATACGCAGTATTTT. This codes for CASSQHPDTQYF. The full variable domain, with the rest looked up from reference TRBV28 and TRBJ2-3, is DVKVTQSSRYLVKRTGEKVFLECVQDMDHENMFWYRQDPGLGLRLIYFSYDVKMKEKGDIPEGYSVSREKKERFSLILESASTNQTSMYLCASSQHPDTQYFGPGTRLTVL.

The V call is TRBV7-2, the J call TRBJ2-2; the D call may be TRBD1 or TRBD2 (5 bases each). This CDR3 has 15 amino acids. With 5 bases removed from V and 0 bases from J, the gap between germline ends came to 10 bases. CDR1 is SGHTA and CDR2 is FQGNSA in the germline V gene. The CDR3 DNA is TGTGCCAGCAGCCGGCTGGGGGCGAACACCGGGGAGCTGTTTTTT. This translates into CASSRLGANTGELFF.

V gene TRBV28 combines with J gene TRBJ2-3; 9 bases match TRBD2. The germline V gene encodes CDR1 MDHEN and CDR2 SYDVKM. V lost 2 bases to trimming and J lost 0 bases; unmatched junction nucleotides: 6. This CDR3 region has 17 residues. The DNA of the CDR3 is TGTGCCAGCAGTTTAGGTTCTAGCGGGACCAGCACAGATACGCAGTATTTT. This gives the protein CASSLGSSGTSTDTQYF.

The chain links TRBV7-9 to TRBJ2-1; weak D call: TRBD1 (6 bases). The CDR3 is 15 residues long. The V and J ends lost 5 bases and 1 base respectively, with 12 bases between them. The germline gives CDR1 SEHNR, CDR2 FQNEAQ (reference sequence). CDR3 in amino acids: CASSRGQPSYNEQFF. The CDR3 nucleotides are TGTGCCAGCAGCAGAGGACAGCCATCCTACAATGAGCAGTTCTTC. Drawing the rest from reference TRBV7-9 and TRBJ2-1, the complete variable domain is DTGVSQNPRHKITKRGQNVTFRCDPISEHNRLYWYRQTLGQGPEFLTYFQNEAQLEKSRLLSDRFSAERPKGSFSTLEIQRTEQGDSAMYLCASSRGQPSYNEQFFGPGTRLTVL.